This entry describes one T cell receptor (beta chain). As yet, its antigen is unknown. Quantitative 5'-RACE with molecular barcodes was used to make the TCR beta libraries. TCRdb independently ran MiXCR on the 5' RACE reads; one entry per CDR3 protein. The data contain around 770,000 distinct CDR3 sequences, roughly 10% of them singletons. Looked up from germline, CDR1 is MDHEN and CDR2 is SYDVKM. Trimming removed 6 bases from V and 6 bases from J, with 15 bases in between. The CDR3 is 13 residues long. This sample is drawn from a study of CD8 T cells in ankylosing spondylitis. Overall study results and limits: Clones tied to disease were said to be significantly enriched in matched ankylosing spondylitis synovial fluid. Several of the motif variants were reported before in synovial fluid and blood from reactive arthritis. What seemed typical of ankylosing spondylitis blood was a TCR beta motif built from roughly eight highly homologous variants.

The TCR was taken from a male donor with ankylosing spondylitis. The rearrangement uses TRBV28 and TRBJ2-7; D may correspond to TRBD1 or TRBD2 (7 bases each). The sequencing input was blood, either unsorted or a sorted T cell fraction (not recorded which). The CDR3 DNA reads TGTGCCAGCAGGTATGACAGGGAGGGCGAGCAGTACTTC. Translating it yields CASRYDREGEQYF.